A single T cell receptor (beta chain) is shown here with its context. What this receptor recognizes is not known. Qualities for individual bases were not recorded, and no much larger clone is one base off. The sample originates from a study of response to subunit inactivated influenza vaccine (dated 2018 in TCRdb). Concerning the study at large: Deep quantitative T cell receptor repertoire profiling was used in the study to track responses to a trivalent subunit inactivated influenza vaccine.

Paper-wide results and their limitations: According to the authors, only a limited number of new T cells may be recruited by each seasonal influenza vaccination.

Reading from cysteine to phenylalanine, the CDR3 counts 14 amino acids. This entry keeps only the CDR3 DNA: 42 bases, framed from base 1. V is reduced by 2 bases and J by 6 bases, leaving a spacing of 10 bases between them. Library preparation employed RT-PCR. TCRdb records Illumina HiSeq 2500 as the sequencer. In TCRdb, the public reads were trimmed at Q25 with fastp and aligned with MiXCR, with productive beta chains retained. Merged by CDR3 protein, the rows form single entries marked with the most common genes and DNA. This sample gives roughly 500,000 distinct CDR3 sequences in total; approximately 16% of them show up just once. The top ten clones comprise less than 4% of the sample.

This TCR was recovered from a man aged 50 to 69 who received an inactivated influenza vaccine. Donor details come from another sample of the same person, matched by shared clones. The sequence is built from TRBV12-3 or TRBV12-4 and TRBJ1-4; D gene: possibly TRBD1, on 5 matching bases. Material: CD4+ T cells sorted from PBMCs, obtained around 25 months after vaccination. The CDR3 protein is CASSLLGHDEKLFF. The nucleotide sequence reads TGTGCCAGCAGTTTATTGGGGCACGATGAAAAACTGTTTTTT.